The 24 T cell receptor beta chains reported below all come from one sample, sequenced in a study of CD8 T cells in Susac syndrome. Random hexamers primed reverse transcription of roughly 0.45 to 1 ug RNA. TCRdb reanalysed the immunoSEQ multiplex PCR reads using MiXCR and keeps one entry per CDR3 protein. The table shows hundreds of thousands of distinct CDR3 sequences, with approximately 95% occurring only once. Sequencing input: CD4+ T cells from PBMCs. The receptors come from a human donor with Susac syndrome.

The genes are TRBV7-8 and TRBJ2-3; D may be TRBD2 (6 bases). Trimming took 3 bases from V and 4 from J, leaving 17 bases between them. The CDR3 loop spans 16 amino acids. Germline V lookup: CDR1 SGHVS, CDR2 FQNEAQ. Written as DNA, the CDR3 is TGTGCCAGCAGCTTCAGTGGATCGCCGGGGGCAGATACGCAGTATTTT. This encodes CASSFSGSPGADTQYF.

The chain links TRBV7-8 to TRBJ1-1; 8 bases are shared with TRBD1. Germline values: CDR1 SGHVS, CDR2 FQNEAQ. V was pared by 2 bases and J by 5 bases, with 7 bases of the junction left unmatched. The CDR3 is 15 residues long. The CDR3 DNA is TGTGCCAGCAGCTTACAGGGGGCCTCAAGGACTGAAGCTTTCTTT. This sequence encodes CASSLQGASRTEAFF.

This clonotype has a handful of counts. CDR3 loop: CSVLGAEQYF. As DNA, the CDR3 is TGCAGCGTTCTGGGGGCCGAGCAGTACTTC. The chain links TRBV29-1 to TRBJ2-7; maybe TRBD1 (6 bases). From germline, CDR1 is SQVTM and CDR2 ANQGSEA. There are 10 residues in the CDR3. Deletions cut 5 bases from V and 6 bases from J, with 8 bases between.

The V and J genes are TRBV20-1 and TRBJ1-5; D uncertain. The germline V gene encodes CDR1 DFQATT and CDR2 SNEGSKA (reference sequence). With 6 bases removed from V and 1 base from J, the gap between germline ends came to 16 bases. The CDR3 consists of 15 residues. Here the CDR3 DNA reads TGCAGTGCCATCAGGACGGCGGAAAGCAATCAGCCCCAGCATTTT. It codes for CSAIRTAESNQPQHF.

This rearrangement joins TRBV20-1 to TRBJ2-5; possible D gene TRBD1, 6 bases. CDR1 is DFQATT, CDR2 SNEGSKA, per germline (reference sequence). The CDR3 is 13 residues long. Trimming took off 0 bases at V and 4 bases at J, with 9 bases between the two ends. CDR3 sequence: CSARDWGLETQYF. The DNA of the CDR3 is TGCAGTGCTAGAGACTGGGGGCTAGAGACCCAGTACTTC.

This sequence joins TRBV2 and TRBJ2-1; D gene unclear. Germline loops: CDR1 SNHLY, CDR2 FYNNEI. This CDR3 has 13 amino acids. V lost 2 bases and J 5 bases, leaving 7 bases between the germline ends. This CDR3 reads CASSEPLNNEQFF. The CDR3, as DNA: TGTGCCAGCAGTGAACCATTGAACAATGAGCAGTTCTTC.

The CDR3 here is CASSLRGRNYGYTF. CDR3 DNA: TGTGCCAGCAGCTTGAGGGGGCGCAACTATGGCTACACCTTC. V gene TRBV7-8 combines with J gene TRBJ1-2; 7 bases are a match to TRBD1. CDR3 length: 14 amino acids. The germline gives CDR1 SGHVS, CDR2 FQNEAQ. V lost 3 bases, J lost 2 bases, and 3 bases stayed unmatched.

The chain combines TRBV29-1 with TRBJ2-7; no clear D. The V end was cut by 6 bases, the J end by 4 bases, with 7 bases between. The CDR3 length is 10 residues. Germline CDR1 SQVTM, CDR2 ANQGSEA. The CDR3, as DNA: TGCAGCGTCTTGGAGTACGAGCAGTACTTC. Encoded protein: CSVLEYEQYF.

DNA of the CDR3: TGTGCCAGCAGCCAAGCTTCGAAGACCCAGTACTTC. Translation gives CASSQASKTQYF. V is TRBV14 and J is TRBJ2-5; D ambiguous. Germline V CDR1 and CDR2: SGHDN, FVKESK. V lost 1 base, J lost 6 bases, and 6 bases lay in between. The CDR3 loop spans 12 amino acids.

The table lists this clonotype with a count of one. CDR3 sequence reads: CASSQEVGVTLGYTF. CDR3 bases: TGCGCCAGCAGCCAAGAGGTAGGAGTTACTCTTGGCTACACCTTC. The gene calls are TRBV4-1 and TRBJ1-2; D is uncertain. The CDR3 runs 15 residues. CDR1 is MGHRA, CDR2 YSYEKL, per germline. V gave up 0 bases and J gave up 7 bases, with 15 bases separating them.

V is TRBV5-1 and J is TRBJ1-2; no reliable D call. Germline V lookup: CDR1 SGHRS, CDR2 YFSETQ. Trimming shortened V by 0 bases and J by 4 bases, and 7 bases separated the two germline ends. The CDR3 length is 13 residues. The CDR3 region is CASSLEALYGYTF. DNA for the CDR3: TGCGCCAGCAGCTTGGAGGCACTCTATGGCTACACCTTC.

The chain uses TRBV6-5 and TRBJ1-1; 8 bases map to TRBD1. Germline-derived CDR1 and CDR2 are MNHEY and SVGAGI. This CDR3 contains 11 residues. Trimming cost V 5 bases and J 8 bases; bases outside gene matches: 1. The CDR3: CASSRQGEAFF. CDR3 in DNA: TGTGCCAGCAGTAGACAGGGGGAAGCTTTCTTT.

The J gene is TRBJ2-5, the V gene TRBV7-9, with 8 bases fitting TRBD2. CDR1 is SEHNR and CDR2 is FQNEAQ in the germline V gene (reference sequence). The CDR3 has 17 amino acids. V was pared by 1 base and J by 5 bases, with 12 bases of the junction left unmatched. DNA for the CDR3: TGTGCCAGCAGCTTAGAGCTGAACGCGGGAGGTGGGGAGACCCAGTACTTC. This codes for CASSLELNAGGGETQYF.

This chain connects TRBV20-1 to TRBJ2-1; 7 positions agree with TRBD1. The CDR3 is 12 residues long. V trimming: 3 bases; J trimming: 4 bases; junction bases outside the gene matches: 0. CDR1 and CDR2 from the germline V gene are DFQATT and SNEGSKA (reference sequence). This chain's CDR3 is CSARGQYNEQFF. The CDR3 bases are TGCAGTGCTAGGGGACAGTACAATGAGCAGTTCTTC.

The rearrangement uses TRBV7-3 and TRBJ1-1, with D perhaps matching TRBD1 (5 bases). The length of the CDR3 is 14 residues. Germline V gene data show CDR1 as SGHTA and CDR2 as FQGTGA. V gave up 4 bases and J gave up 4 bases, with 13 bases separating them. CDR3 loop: CASSSGDSVTEAFF. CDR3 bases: TGTGCCAGCAGCTCCGGCGACAGCGTCACTGAAGCTTTCTTT.

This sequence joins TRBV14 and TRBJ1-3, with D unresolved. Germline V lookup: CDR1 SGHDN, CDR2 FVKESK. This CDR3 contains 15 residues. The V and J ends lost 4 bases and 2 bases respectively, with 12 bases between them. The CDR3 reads CASSPQQYPGNTIYF. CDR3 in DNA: TGTGCCAGCAGCCCCCAACAGTACCCTGGAAACACCATATATTTT.

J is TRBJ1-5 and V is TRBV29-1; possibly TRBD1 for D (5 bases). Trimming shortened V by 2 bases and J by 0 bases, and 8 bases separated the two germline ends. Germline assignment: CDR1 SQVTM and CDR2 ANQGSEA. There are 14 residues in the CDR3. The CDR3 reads CSVESGHSNQPQHF. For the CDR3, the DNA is TGCAGCGTTGAATCAGGGCATAGCAATCAGCCCCAGCATTTT.

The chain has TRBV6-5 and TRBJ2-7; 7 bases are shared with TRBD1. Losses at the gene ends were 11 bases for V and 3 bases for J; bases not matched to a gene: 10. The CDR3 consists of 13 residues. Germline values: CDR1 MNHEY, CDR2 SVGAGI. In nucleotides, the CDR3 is TGTGCCTCCCATAGGGACAGCGGCTACGAGCAGTACTTC. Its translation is CASHRDSGYEQYF.

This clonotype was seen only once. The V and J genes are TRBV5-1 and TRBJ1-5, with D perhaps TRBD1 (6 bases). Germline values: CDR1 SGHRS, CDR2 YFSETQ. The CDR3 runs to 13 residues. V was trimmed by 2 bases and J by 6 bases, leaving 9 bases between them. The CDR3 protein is CASSLQGAQPQHF. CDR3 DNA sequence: TGCGCCAGCAGCTTACAGGGCGCTCAGCCCCAGCATTTT.

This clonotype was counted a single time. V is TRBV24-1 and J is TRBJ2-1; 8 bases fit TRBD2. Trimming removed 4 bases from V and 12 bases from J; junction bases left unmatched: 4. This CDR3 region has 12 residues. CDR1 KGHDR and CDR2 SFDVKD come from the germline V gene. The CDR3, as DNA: TGTGCCACCAGTGAAACTAGCGGTGGGCAGTTCTTC. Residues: CATSETSGGQFF.

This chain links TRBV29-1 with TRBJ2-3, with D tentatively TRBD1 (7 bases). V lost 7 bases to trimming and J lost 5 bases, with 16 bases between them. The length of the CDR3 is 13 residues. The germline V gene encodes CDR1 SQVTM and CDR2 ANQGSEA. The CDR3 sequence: CSGAPGGGDTQYF. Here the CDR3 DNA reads TGCAGCGGAGCACCAGGGGGAGGAGATACGCAGTATTTT.

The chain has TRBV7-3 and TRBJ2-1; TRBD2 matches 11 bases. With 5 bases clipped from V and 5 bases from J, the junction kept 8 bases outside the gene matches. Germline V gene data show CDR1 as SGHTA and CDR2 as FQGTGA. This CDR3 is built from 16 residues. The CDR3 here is CASSTGLAGHHNEQFF. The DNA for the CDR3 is TGTGCCAGCAGCACCGGACTAGCGGGCCACCACAATGAGCAGTTCTTC.

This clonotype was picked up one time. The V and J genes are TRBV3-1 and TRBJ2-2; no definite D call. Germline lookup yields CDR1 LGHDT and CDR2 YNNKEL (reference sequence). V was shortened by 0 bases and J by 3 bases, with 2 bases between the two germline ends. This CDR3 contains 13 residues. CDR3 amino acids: CASSQEYTGELFF. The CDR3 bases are TGTGCCAGCAGCCAAGAATACACCGGGGAGCTGTTTTTT.

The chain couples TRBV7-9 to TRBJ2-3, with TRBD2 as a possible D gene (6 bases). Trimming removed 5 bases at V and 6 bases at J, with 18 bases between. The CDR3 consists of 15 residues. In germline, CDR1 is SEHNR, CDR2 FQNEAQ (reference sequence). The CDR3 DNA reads TGTGCCAGCAGCCAACCGGCACAACGGGGGGATACGCAGTATTTT. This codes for CASSQPAQRGDTQYF.